This passage covers 26 T cell receptor beta chains from one sample sequenced in a study of cytomegalovirus exposure and HLA in healthy donors. Use of 60 Vbeta and 13 Jbeta primers characterized the PCR. Profiling relied on immunoSEQ multiplex PCR, and the TCRdb table lists in-frame clones only, not all of them. Among over 55,000 clones listed, approximately 70% were seen once. The material sequenced was PBMCs. The receptors derive from a woman aged 45-65 years in good health and CMV-seropositive.

The chain joins TRBV7-8 to TRBJ1-5, with 12 bases identical to TRBD1. This CDR3 is built from 20 residues. With 0 bases clipped from V and 2 bases from J, the junction kept 11 bases outside the gene matches. The germline V gene encodes CDR1 SGHVS and CDR2 FQNEAQ. In DNA form, the CDR3 reads TGTGCCAGCAGCTTAGCGAAACCGGGACAGGGGGCGCAGGGCAATCAGCCCCAGCATTTT. The encoded protein is CASSLAKPGQGAQGNQPQHF.

This clone was seen only once. Written as DNA, the CDR3 is TGTGCCAGCAGCGTAAATGAGGGCAGTACGACTTCACCCCTCCACTTT. Its protein is CASSVNEGSTTSPLHF. The chain has TRBV9 and TRBJ1-6; no clear D. This CDR3 comprises 16 residues. Germline V lookup: CDR1 SGDLS, CDR2 YYNGEE. With 1 base removed from V and 9 bases from J, the gap between germline ends came to 17 bases.

The CDR3 DNA is TGTGCCTGGAGTCCGCTAGCGGGAGGGGAGACCCAGTACTTC. This sequence encodes CAWSPLAGGETQYF. The gene calls are TRBV30 and TRBJ2-5; 12 nucleotides match TRBD2. The J segment lost 5 bases and the V segment lost 2 bases, leaving 3 bases of the junction unmatched. CDR3 length equals 14 residues. Germline V lookup: CDR1 GTSNPN, CDR2 SVGIG (reference sequence).

CDR3 amino acids: CASSREETQYF. In DNA form, the CDR3 reads TGTGCCAGCAGCCGAGAAGAGACCCAGTACTTC. This sequence joins TRBV28 and TRBJ2-5; no firm D call. The CDR3 sequence is 11 residues long. CDR1 is MDHEN, CDR2 SYDVKM, per germline. Trimming took 6 bases from V and 3 from J, leaving 5 bases between them.

The rearrangement links TRBV18 to TRBJ2-7, with 8 bases aligning to TRBD1. CDR1 is KGHSH and CDR2 is LQKENI in the germline V gene. V shed 0 bases and J 3 bases; nucleotides not matched to a gene: 4. This CDR3 region has 15 residues. In DNA, the CDR3 is TGTGCCAGCTCACCACCGTCGGGGACAGGCTACGAGCAGTACTTC. Encoded protein: CASSPPSGTGYEQYF.

The J gene is TRBJ2-5, the V gene TRBV6-5; perhaps TRBD1 as D (6 bases). V shed 0 bases and J shed 5 bases, with 13 bases lying between them. The germline gives CDR1 MNHEY, CDR2 SVGAGI. The CDR3 covers 15 residues. CDR3 DNA sequence: TGTGCCAGCAGTTACTCGAATCAGGGGTCCGAGACCCAGTACTTC. It is translated as CASSYSNQGSETQYF.

The chain is built from TRBV7-8 and TRBJ1-1, with unresolved D. The CDR3 totals 14 residues. V was trimmed by 4 bases and J by 1 base, leaving 10 bases between them. Germline V gene sequence: CDR1 SGHVS, CDR2 FQNEAQ. The chain's CDR3 is CASSSGLTNTEAFF. The CDR3 DNA follows: TGTGCCAGCAGCTCCGGACTGACGAACACTGAAGCTTTCTTT.

There are a few counts of this clone. The chain links TRBV7-8 to TRBJ1-2; no clear D. With 5 bases removed from V and 1 base from J, the gap between germline ends came to 14 bases. The germline V gene encodes CDR1 SGHVS and CDR2 FQNEAQ. This CDR3 region has 15 residues. CDR3 DNA: TGTGCCAGCAGCGAGAGACCGCTAGTTAACTATGGCTACACCTTC. It is translated as CASSERPLVNYGYTF.

Here the CDR3 DNA reads TGTGCCAGCAGCTTGCGGGGGGGCATTGAGCAGTTCTTC. Translation: CASSLRGGIEQFF. The chain has TRBV7-8 and TRBJ2-1; 9 positions match TRBD2. V gave up 3 bases and J gave up 9 bases; unmatched junction bases: 3. CDR1 is SGHVS and CDR2 is FQNEAQ in the germline V gene. The CDR3 covers 13 residues.

The CDR3 reads CASSSDRDGSYGYTF. The CDR3 DNA reads as TGTGCCAGCAGCTCCGACAGGGATGGGAGCTATGGCTACACCTTC. The rearrangement links TRBV13 to TRBJ1-2, with 7 bases identical to TRBD1. The junction had 9 bases not matched to a gene; V was cut back by 4 bases and J by 4 bases. CDR1 is PRHDT, CDR2 FYEKMQ, per germline (reference sequence). The CDR3 contains 15 residues.

The chain uses TRBV30 and TRBJ1-2; D is uncertain. V dropped 2 bases and J dropped 4 bases, with 8 bases sitting between them. The CDR3 sequence is 12 residues long. Per germline, CDR1 GTSNPN and CDR2 SVGIG (reference sequence). The CDR3 loop reads CAWSLDFYGYTF. Written as DNA, the CDR3 is TGTGCCTGGAGTTTAGACTTCTATGGCTACACCTTC.

This chain joins TRBV28 and TRBJ2-3; 8 nucleotides align to TRBD1. V gave up 6 bases and J gave up 5 bases; unmatched junction bases: 4. Germline V CDR1 and CDR2: MDHEN, SYDVKM. The CDR3 is 13 residues long. DNA for the CDR3: TGTGCCAGCAGCCCGACAGGGGTAGATACGCAGTATTTT. Protein product: CASSPTGVDTQYF.

Only a few counts were recorded for this clone. DNA of the CDR3: TGTGCCAGCAGCCGACAGGGGGCGCGAAACGACGAGCAGTACTTC. It encodes CASSRQGARNDEQYF. The chain carries TRBV5-4 and TRBJ2-7; TRBD1 matches 10 bases. The CDR3 is 15 residues long. Trimming at V came to 4 bases and at J to 5 bases, leaving 9 bases not matched to a gene. Looked up from germline, CDR1 is SGHNT and CDR2 is YYREEE (reference sequence).

The chain recombines TRBV2 with TRBJ2-7; D uncertain. This CDR3 has 13 amino acids. Between the trimmed V and J ends, which lost 6 bases and 1 base, there was a span of 10 bases. Germline-derived CDR1 and CDR2 are SNHLY and FYNNEI. CDR3 loop: CASSPAESYEQYF. The CDR3 nucleotides are TGTGCCAGCAGCCCCGCCGAGTCCTACGAGCAGTACTTC.

This clone has a single count. The V gene is TRBV28, the J gene TRBJ2-2; TRBD2 agrees at 7 bases. The length of the CDR3 is 20 residues. V was pared by 6 bases and J by 5 bases, with 24 bases of the junction left unmatched. Germline CDR1 is MDHEN and CDR2 is SYDVKM. CDR3 nucleotides: TGTGCCAGCAGGGGAATGGGGGTAGCGGGTAGTGGGCCGAGAACCGGGGAGCTGTTTTTT. It codes for CASRGMGVAGSGPRTGELFF.

This clone was seen more than once but under ten times. The chain uses TRBV5-1 and TRBJ2-4; D is possibly TRBD1 or TRBD2 (5 bases each). Germline values: CDR1 SGHRS, CDR2 YFSETQ. CDR3 length: 13 residues. V lost 4 bases and J 12 bases, leaving 17 bases between the germline ends. The CDR3, as DNA: TGCGCCAGCAGCGTGGGGGTCGCGGGTCGTCAGTACTTC. This encodes CASSVGVAGRQYF.

The V call is TRBV5-1, the J call TRBJ1-2; TRBD1 matches 8 bases. Germline CDR1 SGHRS, CDR2 YFSETQ. Unmatched junction bases numbered 13, after V lost 4 bases and J lost 2 bases. There are 17 residues in the CDR3. The CDR3 sequence is CASSEDRAANSNYGYTF. The CDR3 coding sequence is TGCGCCAGCAGCGAGGACAGGGCAGCAAATTCAAACTATGGCTACACCTTC.

This clone has only a few counts. V is TRBV19 and J is TRBJ2-3; 8 bases map to TRBD1. Germline-derived CDR1 and CDR2 are LNHDA and SQIVND (reference sequence). The CDR3 is 14 amino acids. V lost 7 bases and J lost 1; bases outside the gene matches: 4. DNA for the CDR3: TGTGCCAGTACCCTGGGACAGGGCACAGATACGCAGTATTTT. Translation gives CASTLGQGTDTQYF.

This clone was seen only a few times. V is TRBV10-3 and J is TRBJ1-6; the D gene is possibly TRBD1 (6 bases). V lost 6 bases, J lost 10 bases, and 16 bases lay in between. Germline values: CDR1 ENHRY, CDR2 SYGVKD. This CDR3 has 14 residues. The CDR3 protein is CAISLQGQESPLHF. The CDR3, as DNA: TGTGCCATCAGCCTACAGGGTCAGGAGTCACCCCTCCACTTT.

V is TRBV7-9 and J is TRBJ2-1; 7 nucleotides align to TRBD1. CDR1 is SEHNR, CDR2 FQNEAQ, per germline (reference sequence). This CDR3 spans 16 amino acids. The junction had 21 bases not matched to a gene; V was cut back by 6 bases and J by 13 bases. CDR3 amino acids: CASRPKHMTGFADQFF. The CDR3 region has the DNA TGTGCCAGCAGACCTAAACATATGACAGGGTTCGCAGACCAGTTCTTC.

J is TRBJ2-2 and V is TRBV7-8; 9 nucleotides agree with TRBD2. With V trimmed by 1 base and J by 1 base, 4 bases remained unmatched. The CDR3 runs to 17 residues. Per germline, CDR1 SGHVS and CDR2 FQNEAQ. In DNA form, the CDR3 reads TGTGCCAGCAGCTTAGATGGTAGCGGGGGGAACACCGGGGAGCTGTTTTTT. Its protein is CASSLDGSGGNTGELFF.

This chain connects TRBV28 to TRBJ1-1, with 7 positions matching TRBD1. The CDR3 has 14 amino acids. CDR1 is MDHEN and CDR2 is SYDVKM in the germline V gene. Trimming cost V 2 bases and J 6 bases; bases outside gene matches: 6. CDR3 nucleotide sequence: TGTGCCAGCAGTTTAAGGCAGGGGGGCGCTGAAGCTTTCTTT. It specifies CASSLRQGGAEAFF. Drawing the rest from reference TRBV28 and TRBJ1-1, the complete variable domain is DVKVTQSSRYLVKRTGEKVFLECVQDMDHENMFWYRQDPGLGLRLIYFSYDVKMKEKGDIPEGYSVSREKKERFSLILESASTNQTSMYLCASSLRQGGAEAFFGQGTRLTVV.

The chain links TRBV11-3 to TRBJ2-1; the D gene is possibly TRBD2 (6 bases). The CDR3 length is 14 residues. V was pared by 3 bases and J by 8 bases, with 14 bases between. Germline V CDR1 and CDR2: SGHNT, YENEEA. The CDR3 region is CASSFDGSFDEQFF. The CDR3 coding sequence is TGTGCCAGCAGCTTCGACGGGAGCTTTGATGAGCAGTTCTTC.

This chain uses TRBV2 with TRBJ1-1; 8 bases fit TRBD1. This CDR3 contains 14 residues. J was trimmed by 1 base and V by 7 bases; bases with no gene match: 5. In germline, CDR1 is SNHLY, CDR2 FYNNEI. CDR3 sequence (DNA): TGTGCCAGCAAGGGCGACAGGGGGAACACTGAAGCTTTCTTT. It translates to CASKGDRGNTEAFF.

The chain links TRBV7-4 to TRBJ1-2; no clear D. The CDR3 is made up of 10 amino acids. Germline V CDR1 and CDR2: SGHVT, SQSDAQ. Trimming removed 5 bases at V and 8 bases at J, with 6 bases between. CDR3 protein: CASSLPGYTF. In DNA form, the CDR3 reads TGTGCCAGCAGCCTACCGGGCTACACCTTC.

In its sample, this clone was seen a few times. The chain combines TRBV30 with TRBJ1-1; 11 bases fit TRBD1. Looked up from germline, CDR1 is GTSNPN and CDR2 is SVGIG (reference sequence). This CDR3 spans 12 amino acids. V lost 5 bases, J lost 5 bases, and 1 base stayed unmatched. CDR3 protein: CAWGTGGTEAFF. The CDR3, as DNA: TGTGCCTGGGGGACAGGGGGTACTGAAGCTTTCTTT.